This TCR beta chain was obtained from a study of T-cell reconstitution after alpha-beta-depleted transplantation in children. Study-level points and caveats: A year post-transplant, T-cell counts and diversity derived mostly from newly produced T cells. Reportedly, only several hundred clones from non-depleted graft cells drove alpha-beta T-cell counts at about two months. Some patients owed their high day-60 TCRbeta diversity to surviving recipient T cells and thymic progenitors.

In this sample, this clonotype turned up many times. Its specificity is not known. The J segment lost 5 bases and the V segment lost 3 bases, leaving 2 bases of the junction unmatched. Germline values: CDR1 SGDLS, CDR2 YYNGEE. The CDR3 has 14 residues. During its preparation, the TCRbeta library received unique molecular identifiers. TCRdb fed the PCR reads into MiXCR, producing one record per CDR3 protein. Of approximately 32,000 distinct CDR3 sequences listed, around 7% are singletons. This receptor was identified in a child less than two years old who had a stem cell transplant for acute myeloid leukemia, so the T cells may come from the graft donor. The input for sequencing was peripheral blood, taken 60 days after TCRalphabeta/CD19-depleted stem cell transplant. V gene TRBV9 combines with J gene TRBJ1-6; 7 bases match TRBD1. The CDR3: CASSGGQNNSPLHF. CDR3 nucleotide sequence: TGTGCCAGCAGCGGGGGACAGAATAATTCACCCCTCCACTTT.